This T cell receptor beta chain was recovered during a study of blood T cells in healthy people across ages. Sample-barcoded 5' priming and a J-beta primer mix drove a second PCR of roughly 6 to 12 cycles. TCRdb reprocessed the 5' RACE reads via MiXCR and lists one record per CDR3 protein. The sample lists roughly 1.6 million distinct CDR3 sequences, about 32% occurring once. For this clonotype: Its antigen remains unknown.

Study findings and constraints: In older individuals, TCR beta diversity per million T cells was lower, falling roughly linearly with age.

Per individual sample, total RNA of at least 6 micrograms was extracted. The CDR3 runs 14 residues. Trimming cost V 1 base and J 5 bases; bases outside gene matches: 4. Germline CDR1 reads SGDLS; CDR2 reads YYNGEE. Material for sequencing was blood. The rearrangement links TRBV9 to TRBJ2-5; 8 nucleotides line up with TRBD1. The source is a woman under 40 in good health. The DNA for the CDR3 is TGTGCCAGCAGCGTACAGGGGGCCTGGGAGACCCAGTACTTC. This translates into CASSVQGAWETQYF.